The 22 T cell receptor beta chains presented below share a single source sample, sequenced in a study of blood T cells in healthy people across ages. The second PCR ran about 6 to 11 cycles with a sample-barcoded 5' primer and J-beta primers. TCRdb analysed the 5' RACE reads with MiXCR anew, one entry per CDR3 protein. The repertoire consists of some 1.4 million distinct CDR3 sequences, with approximately 40% occurring once and the leading ten covering 7.9%. Sequenced material: blood. The receptors come from a woman under 30 in good health.

The table lists this clonotype with many counts. The chain recombines TRBV6-4 with TRBJ2-1; D is unclear. V was pared by 2 bases and J by 5 bases, with 7 bases between. Germline V gene data show CDR1 as MRHNA and CDR2 as SNTAGT. The CDR3 has 13 amino acids. In DNA, the CDR3 is TGTGCCAGCAGTGACGAGCATCACAATGAGCAGTTCTTC. It yields the protein CASSDEHHNEQFF.

Many counts were recorded for this clonotype. V gene TRBV6-5 combines with J gene TRBJ1-2; tentatively, D is TRBD1 (5 bases). Trimming took off 5 bases at V and 0 bases at J, with 10 bases between the two ends. CDR1 MNHEY and CDR2 SVGAGI come from the germline V gene. The CDR3 loop spans 14 amino acids. In DNA form, the CDR3 reads TGTGCCAGCAGTAGGGGCCGCACTAACTATGGCTACACCTTC. This codes for CASSRGRTNYGYTF.

This clonotype was counted a few times. The chain uses TRBV12-3 or TRBV12-4 and TRBJ2-5, with 9 bases aligning to TRBD1. The V and J ends lost 9 bases and 5 bases, in that order; junction bases with no gene match: 7. The CDR3 contains 13 residues. This CDR3 reads CASGTGLRETQYF. The CDR3 DNA is TGTGCCAGTGGGACAGGGCTTCGGGAGACCCAGTACTTC.

This clonotype has a single count. This chain connects TRBV7-9 to TRBJ1-4, with no clear D. V shed 5 bases and J shed 8 bases, with 18 bases lying between them. Germline V gene data show CDR1 as SEHNR and CDR2 as FQNEAQ (reference sequence). This CDR3 has 15 residues. CDR3 region: CASSIGPPLGEKLFF. The CDR3 DNA reads as TGTGCCAGCAGCATAGGACCGCCCTTGGGGGAAAAACTGTTTTTT.

The V call is TRBV7-9, the J call TRBJ2-7; 7 nucleotides align to TRBD1. This CDR3 comprises 16 residues. V was pared by 4 bases and J by 2 bases, with 11 bases of the junction left unmatched. CDR1 and CDR2 from the germline V gene are SEHNR and FQNEAQ (reference sequence). CDR3 sequence: CASSSGQDRFPYEQYF. DNA for the CDR3: TGTGCCAGCAGCTCGGGCCAGGACAGGTTTCCCTACGAGCAGTACTTC.

The chain carries TRBV29-1 and TRBJ2-5, with D tentatively TRBD2 (6 bases). Trimming pared 6 bases from V and 11 bases from J, leaving 25 bases between. The germline CDR1 and CDR2 sequences are SQVTM and ANQGSEA. This CDR3 spans 14 amino acids. The CDR3 region has the DNA TGCAGCGTCAAAACAGCGGGCAAGTACAATGAGCAGTACTTC. Its translation is CSVKTAGKYNEQYF.

The chain uses TRBV15 and TRBJ2-1, with 9 nucleotides matching TRBD2. CDR1 and CDR2 from the germline V gene are LNHNV and YYDKDF (reference sequence). There are 18 residues in the CDR3. Losses at the gene ends were 3 bases for V and 0 bases for J; bases not matched to a gene: 9. In nucleotides, the CDR3 is TGTGCCACCAGCAGGGTAGCGGGGGTTAAACGCTCCTACAATGAGCAGTTCTTC. Amino acids: CATSRVAGVKRSYNEQFF.

The rearrangement links TRBV29-1 to TRBJ1-1; D is undetermined. This CDR3 is built from 13 residues. V lost 1 base, J lost 0 bases, and 6 bases lay in between. CDR1 and CDR2 (germline): SQVTM, ANQGSEA. The CDR3 protein is CSVEARMNTEAFF. CDR3 DNA sequence: TGCAGCGTTGAAGCCCGAATGAACACTGAAGCTTTCTTT.

The chain joins TRBV2 to TRBJ2-1; D is possibly TRBD1 (5 bases). From germline, CDR1 is SNHLY and CDR2 FYNNEI. The V end was cut by 10 bases, the J end by 7 bases, with 11 bases between. This CDR3 has 11 residues. CDR3 DNA: TGTGCCACGCGACAGACGAATGAGCAGTTCTTC. It specifies CATRQTNEQFF.

V is TRBV27 and J is TRBJ2-2; D is uncertain. The CDR3 covers 12 residues. The V gene lost 3 bases and the J gene lost 6 bases, with 5 bases spanning the gap. Germline V gene sequence: CDR1 MNHEY, CDR2 SMNVEV (reference sequence). The CDR3 loop is CASSFWSGELFF. The CDR3 DNA sequence: TGTGCCAGCAGTTTTTGGTCCGGGGAGCTGTTTTTT.

On this clonotype: At one of its ends the junction is not consistent with the germline gene, which may arise from a read error. The J gene is TRBJ1-6, the V gene TRBV20-1, with D possibly matching TRBD1 (6 bases). The CDR3 runs 13 residues. Germline CDR1 and CDR2: DFQATT and SNEGSKA (reference sequence). In DNA form, the CDR3 reads TGCAGCGTCCGGGGCGAGGGGGATTCACTCCTCCACTTT. Its protein is CSVRGEGDSLLHF.

This chain uses TRBV5-1 with TRBJ1-6; D is possibly TRBD1 (5 bases). The germline V gene encodes CDR1 SGHRS and CDR2 YFSETQ. The CDR3 extends over 17 amino acids. V gave up 4 bases and J gave up 2 bases, with 16 bases separating them. The CDR3 nucleotides read TGCGCCAGCAGCCCGGAGGTATCGGGACCCTATAATTCACCCCTCCACTTT. As protein: CASSPEVSGPYNSPLHF.

This clonotype has a count of ten or more. The rearrangement uses TRBV11-2 and TRBJ2-7; 11 nucleotides line up with TRBD2. CDR1 is SGHAT, CDR2 FQNNGV, per germline. The length of the CDR3 is 16 residues. The junction had 8 bases not matched to a gene; V was cut back by 5 bases and J by 2 bases. The CDR3 here is CASSPASSGGPYEQYF. Here the CDR3 DNA reads TGTGCCAGCAGCCCAGCCTCTAGCGGGGGGCCCTACGAGCAGTACTTC.

This clonotype has just a few counts. The genes are TRBV12-3 or TRBV12-4 and TRBJ2-7; D may be TRBD1 (6 bases). Deletions cut 6 bases from V and 3 bases from J, with 18 bases between. The CDR3 is made up of 15 amino acids. This CDR3 reads CASRGIRDTNYEQYF. As DNA, the CDR3 is TGTGCCAGCAGGGGCATCCGGGACACTAACTACGAGCAGTACTTC.

This clonotype was seen only a few times. The chain couples TRBV4-1 to TRBJ2-2; D is tentatively TRBD1 or TRBD2 (5 bases each). The V gene lost 4 bases and the J gene lost 3 bases, with 12 bases spanning the gap. The CDR3 is 15 amino acids. The germline CDR1 and CDR2 sequences are MGHRA and YSYEKL. The CDR3 coding sequence is TGCGCCAGCAGCCCCCGGGACCTCGACACCGGGGAGCTGTTTTTT. It is translated as CASSPRDLDTGELFF.

The chain carries TRBV7-3 and TRBJ2-5; tentatively, D is TRBD1 (6 bases). Looked up from germline, CDR1 is SGHTA and CDR2 is FQGTGA. The V end lost 1 base, the J end lost 11 bases, and 26 bases lay between the germline ends. The CDR3 is made up of 17 amino acids. This CDR3 is CASSLKPPTTGRAEQYF. CDR3 DNA sequence: TGTGCCAGCAGCTTAAAACCCCCGACTACAGGGCGAGCTGAGCAGTACTTC.

The chain links TRBV9 to TRBJ1-1, with TRBD1 matching over 9 bases. After removal of 0 bases from V and 6 bases from J, the junction contained 9 bases not matched to a gene. This CDR3 is built from 16 residues. CDR1 and CDR2 from the germline V gene are SGDLS and YYNGEE. The CDR3 sequence is CASSVVPGQGSAEAFF. Written as DNA, the CDR3 is TGTGCCAGCAGCGTAGTACCGGGACAGGGATCCGCTGAAGCTTTCTTT.

This clonotype was found a few times. The rearrangement uses TRBV6-2 or TRBV6-3 and TRBJ2-7; TRBD1 might be the D (6 bases). The CDR3 length is 13 residues. V lost 5 bases to trimming and J lost 3 bases, with 11 bases between them. Per the germline V gene, CDR1 is MNHEY and CDR2 is SVGEGT. The CDR3, as DNA: TGTGCCAGCAGTACAGGGATTTACTACGAGCAGTACTTC. Translating gives CASSTGIYYEQYF.

The V call is TRBV29-1, the J call TRBJ1-1; D remains unclear. The V end was cut by 6 bases, the J end by 5 bases, with 10 bases between. Germline assignment: CDR1 SQVTM and CDR2 ANQGSEA. The CDR3 is 11 amino acids. CDR3 coding DNA: TGCAGCGTCGCACCGGGAACTGAAGCTTTCTTT. Translated, it gives CSVAPGTEAFF.

This clonotype was counted between two and nine times. The chain couples TRBV11-2 to TRBJ2-5, with D perhaps being TRBD1 or TRBD2 (6 bases each). This CDR3 has 14 residues. Germline CDR1 SGHAT, CDR2 FQNNGV. The V and J ends lost 3 bases and 5 bases respectively, with 13 bases between them. The CDR3 nucleotides are TGTGCCAGCAGCTTCATGGGGGGCCGGGAGACCCAGTACTTC. Translating it yields CASSFMGGRETQYF. Full variable domain (remainder filled in from reference TRBV11-2 and TRBJ2-5): EAGVAQSPRYKIIEKRQSVAFWCNPISGHATLYWYQQILGQGPKLLIQFQNNGVVDDSQLPKDRFSAERLKGVDSTLKIQPAKLEDSAVYLCASSFMGGRETQYFGPGTRLLVL.

The chain has TRBV10-3 and TRBJ2-2; no clear D. V was clipped by 7 bases and J by 4 bases, with 4 bases between them. This CDR3 contains 11 residues. From germline, CDR1 is ENHRY and CDR2 SYGVKD. The CDR3 nucleotides read TGTGCCATCAAGACCACCGGGGAGCTGTTTTTT. Encoded protein: CAIKTTGELFF.

The chain joins TRBV29-1 to TRBJ2-5; D remains ambiguous. This CDR3 is 14 amino acids long. V was pared by 5 bases and J by 0 bases, with 13 bases between. Germline CDR1 SQVTM, CDR2 ANQGSEA. DNA of the CDR3: TGCAGCGTTAGGGATATCGAGTACCAAGAGACCCAGTACTTC. Translated: CSVRDIEYQETQYF.